The 10 T cell receptor beta chains reported below all come from one sample, sequenced in a study of blood T cell repertoires in COVID-19. Assay used: immunoSEQ multiplex PCR; TCRdb lists only in-frame clones, some missing. The sample yields over 45,000 clones, 83% seen once. Sequencing was done on a sample of peripheral blood. All receptors come from a man between 60 and 70 years old with active COVID-19.

CDR3 DNA: TGCGCCAGCAGCTTGGCCCCGGGACAGGGGAACTATGGCTACACCTTC. It yields the protein CASSLAPGQGNYGYTF. The rearrangement uses TRBV5-1 and TRBJ1-2; 10 bases fit TRBD1. J gave up 2 bases and V 0 bases, and 4 bases lay outside the gene matches. The CDR3 spans 16 residues. The germline V gene has CDR1 SGHRS and CDR2 YFSETQ.

The V gene is TRBV15, the J gene TRBJ1-4, with unresolved D. V lost 5 bases, J lost 0 bases, and 19 bases lay in between. CDR1 and CDR2 from the germline V gene are LNHNV and YYDKDF (reference sequence). The CDR3 consists of 18 residues. The CDR3 loop is CATSRGDLGRATNEKLFF. CDR3 in DNA: TGTGCCACCAGCCGGGGAGATCTTGGGAGGGCAACTAATGAAAAACTGTTTTTT.

The chain has TRBV2 and TRBJ2-7; 8 nucleotides line up with TRBD2. Germline V gene data show CDR1 as SNHLY and CDR2 as FYNNEI. The CDR3 totals 15 residues. V shed 8 bases, J shed 2 bases, and the junction held 11 bases outside the gene matches. The chain's CDR3 is CASSPGLGSTYEQYF. In DNA, the CDR3 is TGTGCCAGCTCCCCGGGACTAGGGTCCACCTACGAGCAGTACTTC.

This clone was recorded once. The chain joins TRBV27 to TRBJ2-3; 7 nucleotides match TRBD2. Germline V lookup: CDR1 MNHEY, CDR2 SMNVEV (reference sequence). The CDR3 totals 16 residues. V trimming: 5 bases; J trimming: 2 bases; junction bases outside the gene matches: 10. CDR3 nucleotides: TGTGCCAGCAGTCCTTCAGCGGGAATCTACACAGATACGCAGTATTTT. Translation gives CASSPSAGIYTDTQYF.

The genes are TRBV27 and TRBJ2-7; perhaps TRBD1 as D (6 bases). CDR3 length: 14 amino acids. The germline gives CDR1 MNHEY, CDR2 SMNVEV (reference sequence). V was cut by 2 bases and J by 5 bases, with 13 bases left in between. This chain's CDR3 is CASSLVVGGNEQYF. CDR3 DNA: TGTGCCAGCAGTTTAGTAGTAGGGGGAAACGAGCAGTACTTC.

The chain is built from TRBV5-4 and TRBJ1-5; 9 nucleotides line up with TRBD1. Germline V gives CDR1 SGHNT, CDR2 YYREEE (reference sequence). The CDR3 extends over 15 amino acids. With V trimmed by 4 bases and J by 3 bases, 5 bases remained unmatched. The CDR3 sequence: CASSAGQGINQPQHF. The DNA of the CDR3 is TGTGCCAGCAGCGCGGGACAGGGAATCAATCAGCCCCAGCATTTT.

V usage is TRBV30 and J usage is TRBJ2-1; the match to TRBD2 covers 7 bases. Germline V gene sequence: CDR1 GTSNPN, CDR2 SVGIG (reference sequence). The CDR3 loop spans 13 amino acids. J was trimmed by 2 bases and V by 2 bases; bases with no gene match: 0. As DNA, the CDR3 is TGTGCCTGGAGTAGCGGGACCTACAATGAGCAGTTCTTC. Its protein is CAWSSGTYNEQFF.

The chain employs TRBV3-1 (or the pseudogene TRBV3-2) and TRBJ2-2; tentative D call: TRBD2 (6 bases). The CDR3 has 15 residues. Germline V gives CDR1 LGHDT, CDR2 YNNKEL (reference sequence). V was shortened by 5 bases and J by 4 bases, with 14 bases between the two germline ends. The CDR3 spells CASSSFLGGTGELFF. CDR3 nucleotide sequence: TGTGCCAGCAGCTCTTTTTTGGGGGGCACCGGGGAGCTGTTTTTT.

The genes are TRBV5-5 and TRBJ1-4, with a weak D call TRBD1 (6 bases). The CDR3 spans 17 residues. Trimming cost V 6 bases and J 3 bases, with 21 bases left between them. The germline CDR1 and CDR2 sequences are SGHKS and YYEKEE (reference sequence). The CDR3 reads CASTATGRRRPNEKLFF. In DNA, the CDR3 is TGTGCCAGCACCGCGACAGGCCGAAGGCGGCCTAATGAAAAACTGTTTTTT.

The V and J genes are TRBV24-1 and TRBJ2-7, with D possibly matching TRBD1 (6 bases). This CDR3 region has 15 residues. Germline assignment: CDR1 KGHDR and CDR2 SFDVKD. V was clipped by 2 bases and J by 4 bases, with 14 bases between them. The CDR3 bases are TGTGCCACCAGTGATTCGGCAGGGGTGCCGTACGAGCAGTACTTC. It specifies CATSDSAGVPYEQYF.